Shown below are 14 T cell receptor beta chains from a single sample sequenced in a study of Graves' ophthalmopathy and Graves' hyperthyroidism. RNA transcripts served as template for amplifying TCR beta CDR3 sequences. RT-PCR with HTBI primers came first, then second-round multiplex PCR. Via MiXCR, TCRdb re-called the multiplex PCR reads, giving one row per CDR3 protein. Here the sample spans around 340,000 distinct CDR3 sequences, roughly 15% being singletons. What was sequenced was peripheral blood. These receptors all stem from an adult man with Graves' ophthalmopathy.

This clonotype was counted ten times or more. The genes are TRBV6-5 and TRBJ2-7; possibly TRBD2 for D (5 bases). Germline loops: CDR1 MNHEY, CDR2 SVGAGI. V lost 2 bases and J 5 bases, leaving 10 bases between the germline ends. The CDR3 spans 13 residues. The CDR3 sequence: CASSYRTGDEQYF. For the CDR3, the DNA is TGTGCCAGCAGTTACAGAACCGGGGACGAGCAGTACTTC.

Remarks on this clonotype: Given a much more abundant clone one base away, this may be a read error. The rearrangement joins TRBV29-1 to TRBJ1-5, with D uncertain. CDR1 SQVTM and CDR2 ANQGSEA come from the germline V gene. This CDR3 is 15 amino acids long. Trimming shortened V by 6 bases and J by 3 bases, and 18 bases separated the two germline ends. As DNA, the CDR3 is TGCAGCGTCTTAAGGTTGGATCGAGCCAATCAGCCCCAGCATTTT. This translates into CSVLRLDRANQPQHF.

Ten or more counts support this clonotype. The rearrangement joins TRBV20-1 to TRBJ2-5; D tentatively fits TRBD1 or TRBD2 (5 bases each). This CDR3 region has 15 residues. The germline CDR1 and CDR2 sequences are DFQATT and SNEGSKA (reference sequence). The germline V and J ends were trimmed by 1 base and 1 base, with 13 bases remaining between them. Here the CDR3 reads CSARGDRRSQETQYF. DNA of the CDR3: TGCAGTGCTAGAGGGGACCGCCGCAGCCAAGAGACCCAGTACTTC.

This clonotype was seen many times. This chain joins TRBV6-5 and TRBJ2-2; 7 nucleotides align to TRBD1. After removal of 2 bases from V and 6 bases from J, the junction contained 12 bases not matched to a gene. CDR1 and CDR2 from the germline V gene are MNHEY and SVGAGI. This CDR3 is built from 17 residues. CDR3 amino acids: CASSYEGARVTPGELFF. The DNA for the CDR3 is TGTGCCAGCAGTTACGAGGGGGCGCGGGTTACTCCCGGGGAGCTGTTTTTT.

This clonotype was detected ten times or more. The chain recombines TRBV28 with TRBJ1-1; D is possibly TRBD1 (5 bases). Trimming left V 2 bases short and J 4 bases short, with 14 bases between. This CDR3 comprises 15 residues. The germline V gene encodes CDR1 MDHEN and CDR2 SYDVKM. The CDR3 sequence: CASSLPPRGGTEAFF. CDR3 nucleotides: TGTGCCAGCAGTTTACCTCCCCGGGGCGGCACTGAAGCTTTCTTT.

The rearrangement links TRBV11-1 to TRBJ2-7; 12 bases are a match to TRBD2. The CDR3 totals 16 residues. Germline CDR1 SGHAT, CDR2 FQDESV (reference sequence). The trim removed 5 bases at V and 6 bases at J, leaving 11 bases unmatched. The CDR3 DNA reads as TGTGCCAGCAGCACCCGACTACTAGCGGGGGGCCGCGAGCAGTACTTC. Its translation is CASSTRLLAGGREQYF.

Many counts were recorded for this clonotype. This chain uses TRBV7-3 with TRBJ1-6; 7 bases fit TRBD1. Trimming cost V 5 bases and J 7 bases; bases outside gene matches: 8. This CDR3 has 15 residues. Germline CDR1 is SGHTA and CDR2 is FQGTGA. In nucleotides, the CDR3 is TGTGCCAGCAGCCCATCGGGGACAGTCAATTCACCCCTCCACTTT. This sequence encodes CASSPSGTVNSPLHF.

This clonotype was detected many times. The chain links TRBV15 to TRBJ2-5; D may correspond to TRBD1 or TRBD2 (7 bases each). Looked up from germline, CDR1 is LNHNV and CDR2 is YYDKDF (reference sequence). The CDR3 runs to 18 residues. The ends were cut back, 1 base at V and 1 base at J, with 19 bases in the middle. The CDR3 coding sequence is TGTGCCACCAGCAGAGGGACAGGCTCTAGCGGAATCCAAGAGACCCAGTACTTC. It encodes CATSRGTGSSGIQETQYF.

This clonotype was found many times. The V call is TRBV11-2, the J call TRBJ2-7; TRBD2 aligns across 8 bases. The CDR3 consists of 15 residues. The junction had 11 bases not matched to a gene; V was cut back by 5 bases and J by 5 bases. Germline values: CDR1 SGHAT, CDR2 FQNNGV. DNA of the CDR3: TGTGCCAGCAGCCGGACTAGCTCTGAGTCCCACGAGCAGTACTTC. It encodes CASSRTSSESHEQYF.

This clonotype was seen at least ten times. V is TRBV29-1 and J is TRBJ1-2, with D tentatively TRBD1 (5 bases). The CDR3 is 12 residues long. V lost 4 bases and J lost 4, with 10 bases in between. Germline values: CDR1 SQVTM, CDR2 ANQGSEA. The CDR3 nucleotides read TGCAGCGTTGTCGGGGACCTCTATGGCTACACCTTC. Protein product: CSVVGDLYGYTF.

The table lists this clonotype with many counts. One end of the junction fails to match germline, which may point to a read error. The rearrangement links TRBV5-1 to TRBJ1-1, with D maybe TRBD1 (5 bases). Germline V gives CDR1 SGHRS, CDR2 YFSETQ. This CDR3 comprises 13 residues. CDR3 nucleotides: TGTGCCAGCAGCTTGGGCGGGGGCACTGAAGCTTTCTTT. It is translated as CASSLGGGTEAFF.

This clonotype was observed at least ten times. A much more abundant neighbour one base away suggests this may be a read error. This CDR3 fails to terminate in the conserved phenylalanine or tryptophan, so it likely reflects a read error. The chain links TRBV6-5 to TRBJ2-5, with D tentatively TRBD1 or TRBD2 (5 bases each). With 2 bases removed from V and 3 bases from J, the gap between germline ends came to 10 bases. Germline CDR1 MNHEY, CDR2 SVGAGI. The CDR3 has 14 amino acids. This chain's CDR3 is CASSYGGTEETQYL. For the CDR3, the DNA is TGTGCCAGCAGTTACGGTGGGACGGAAGAGACCCAGTACCTC.

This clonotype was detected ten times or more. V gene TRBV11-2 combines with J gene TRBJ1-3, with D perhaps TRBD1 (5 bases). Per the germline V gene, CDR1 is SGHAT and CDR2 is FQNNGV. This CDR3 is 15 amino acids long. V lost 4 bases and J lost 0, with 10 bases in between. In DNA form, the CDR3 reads TGTGCCAGCAGCTCCACAGGCCTCTCTGGAAACACCATATATTTT. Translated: CASSSTGLSGNTIYF.

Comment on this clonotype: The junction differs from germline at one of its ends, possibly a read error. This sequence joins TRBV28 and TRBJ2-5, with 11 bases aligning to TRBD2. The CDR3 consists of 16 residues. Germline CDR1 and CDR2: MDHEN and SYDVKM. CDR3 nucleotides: TGTGCCAGCAGTTTGGATGCACTAGCGGGGGAAGAGACACAGTACTTC. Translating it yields CASSLDALAGEETQYF.